The 20 T cell receptor beta chains below were found in one sample sequenced in a study of blood T cell repertoires in COVID-19. The table came from immunoSEQ multiplex PCR; TCRdb's copy has only in-frame clones and leaves some out. The data contain roughly 200,000 clones, roughly nine tenths of them singletons. The sequenced sample consisted of PBMCs or T cells enriched from blood (not recorded which). Receptors were obtained from a woman in her 40s with acute COVID-19.

The V gene is TRBV4-1, the J gene TRBJ2-7; 7 positions agree with TRBD1. Germline trimming cut 3 bases from V and 0 bases from J; bases unmatched to any gene: 20. The length of the CDR3 is 20 residues. Per the germline V gene, CDR1 is MGHRA and CDR2 is YSYEKL. The CDR3 protein is CASSQQFGHGAGGSSYEQYF. CDR3 DNA sequence: TGCGCCAGCAGCCAGCAATTTGGCCACGGGGCAGGGGGTAGCTCCTACGAGCAGTACTTC.

This chain links TRBV19 with TRBJ2-2; unclear D gene. Germline CDR1 LNHDA, CDR2 SQIVND (reference sequence). The CDR3 covers 13 residues. Trimming cost V 0 bases and J 5 bases, with 4 bases left between them. The CDR3 region is CASSIDRTGELFF. In nucleotides, the CDR3 is TGTGCCAGTAGTATAGACCGGACCGGGGAGCTGTTTTTT.

This clone was detected only a few times. The chain recombines TRBV5-5 with TRBJ2-2; 7 bases are a match to TRBD1. J lost 1 base, V lost 2 bases, and 5 bases had no gene match. The CDR3 is made up of 16 amino acids. Germline V lookup: CDR1 SGHKS, CDR2 YYEKEE (reference sequence). DNA of the CDR3: TGTGCCAGCAGCTTAGGACAGGCTATGAACACCGGGGAGCTGTTTTTT. Amino acids: CASSLGQAMNTGELFF.

This chain links TRBV5-1 with TRBJ1-2; 7 nucleotides agree with TRBD1. Germline V CDR1 and CDR2: SGHRS, YFSETQ. The CDR3 has 13 residues. The ends lost 4 bases at V and 5 bases at J; junction bases unmatched: 5. The CDR3, as DNA: TGCGCCAGCAGCCCGGGACAGAGTTATGGCTACACCTTC. Amino acid sequence: CASSPGQSYGYTF.

This clone was counted a single time. V usage is TRBV28 and J usage is TRBJ1-5, with 10 bases lining up with TRBD1. There are 16 residues in the CDR3. V gave up 4 bases and J gave up 3 bases; unmatched junction bases: 6. Germline-derived CDR1 and CDR2 are MDHEN and SYDVKM. The chain's CDR3 is CASSSAGTGANQPQHF. The CDR3 nucleotides are TGTGCCAGCAGTTCCGCTGGGACAGGGGCCAATCAGCCCCAGCATTTT.

The V call is TRBV28, the J call TRBJ1-6, with D tentatively TRBD1 (6 bases). V was cut by 5 bases and J by 3 bases, with 11 bases left in between. Germline V gene sequence: CDR1 MDHEN, CDR2 SYDVKM. The CDR3 spans 15 residues. The CDR3 bases are TGTGCCAGCAGTAACGGACAGAACTATAATTCACCCCTCCACTTT. Translated: CASSNGQNYNSPLHF.

The rearrangement uses TRBV18 and TRBJ1-2, with D uncertain. This CDR3 is built from 13 residues. CDR1 is KGHSH and CDR2 is LQKENI in the germline V gene. V lost 3 bases, J lost 3 bases, and 8 bases lay in between. Here the CDR3 DNA reads TGTGCCAGCTCACCCTCGGGAGACTATGGCTACACCTTC. Its translation is CASSPSGDYGYTF.

This sequence joins TRBV5-1 and TRBJ2-3, with D tentatively TRBD2 (5 bases). The CDR3 has 13 amino acids. CDR1 SGHRS and CDR2 YFSETQ come from the germline V gene. Trimming took off 4 bases at V and 6 bases at J, with 12 bases between the two ends. CDR3 bases: TGCGCCAGCAGCCCCCGAAGGGAGGATACGCAGTATTTT. It codes for CASSPRREDTQYF. The full variable domain, rest sourced from reference TRBV5-1 and TRBJ2-3, is KAGVTQTPRYLIKTRGQQVTLSCSPISGHRSVSWYQQTPGQGLQFLFEYFSETQRNKGNFPGRFSGRQFSNSRSEMNVSTLELGDSALYLCASSPRREDTQYFGPGTRLTVL.

V usage is TRBV5-8 and J usage is TRBJ2-7; TRBD2 aligns across 12 bases. This CDR3 spans 15 amino acids. V lost 0 bases to trimming and J lost 7 bases; unmatched junction nucleotides: 5. Per the germline V gene, CDR1 is SGHTS and CDR2 is YDEGEE. The DNA of the CDR3 is TGTGCCAGCAGCTTGGGGGCTAGCGGGAGGGAGGAGCAGTACTTC. Translation gives CASSLGASGREEQYF.

The V call is TRBV30, the J call TRBJ2-7; 7 bases align to TRBD1. V was pared by 2 bases and J by 2 bases, with 12 bases of the junction left unmatched. Germline assignment: CDR1 GTSNPN and CDR2 SVGIG (reference sequence). This CDR3 has 16 residues. CDR3 sequence (DNA): TGTGCCTGGAGTTCAGATAAGAGACAGGGTGCCTACGAGCAGTACTTC. Its translation is CAWSSDKRQGAYEQYF.

This clone was seen a few times. The chain combines TRBV28 with TRBJ2-7; TRBD1 aligns across 7 bases. J gave up 0 bases and V 6 bases, and 8 bases lay outside the gene matches. There are 15 residues in the CDR3. The germline V gene encodes CDR1 MDHEN and CDR2 SYDVKM. CDR3 DNA sequence: TGTGCCAGCAGGGGCGACAGGGCGGGCTCCTACGAGCAGTACTTC. As protein: CASRGDRAGSYEQYF.

This chain connects TRBV19 to TRBJ2-2, with TRBD2 as a possible D gene (6 bases). CDR1 LNHDA and CDR2 SQIVND come from the germline V gene (reference sequence). The ends were cut back, 2 bases at V and 4 bases at J, with 14 bases in the middle. The CDR3 spans 16 residues. The CDR3 sequence is CASSIRGGTVTGELFF. The DNA for the CDR3 is TGTGCCAGTAGTATAAGAGGCGGGACCGTCACCGGGGAGCTGTTTTTT.

In this sample, this clone turned up once. The gene calls are TRBV6-1 and TRBJ1-2; no reliable D call. CDR1 and CDR2 from the germline V gene are MNHNS and SASEGT. Trimming cost V 1 base and J 4 bases, with 10 bases left between them. The CDR3 is 14 residues long. The CDR3 sequence is CASSEGPGTYGYTF. CDR3 DNA: TGTGCCAGCAGTGAAGGCCCGGGTACCTATGGCTACACCTTC.

The chain carries TRBV7-2 and TRBJ2-7; a weak D match, TRBD2 (6 bases). Trimming pared 1 base from V and 0 bases from J, leaving 7 bases between. The CDR3 contains 14 residues. Per germline, CDR1 SGHTA and CDR2 FQGNSA. CDR3 loop: CASSLGGTSYEQYF. The CDR3 DNA reads TGTGCCAGCAGCTTAGGCGGGACCTCCTACGAGCAGTACTTC.

The chain links TRBV9 to TRBJ1-1; the D gene is possibly TRBD1 (5 bases). V was pared by 3 bases and J by 1 base, with 7 bases between. Germline CDR1 is SGDLS and CDR2 is YYNGEE. This CDR3 region has 13 residues. The DNA for the CDR3 is TGTGCCAGCAGCGGACAGCAGAACACTGAAGCTTTCTTT. This gives the protein CASSGQQNTEAFF.

This clone has just one count. V and J are TRBV5-1 and TRBJ2-2, with D possibly matching TRBD1 (7 bases). The CDR3 contains 16 residues. Germline V gene data show CDR1 as SGHRS and CDR2 as YFSETQ. V lost 0 bases to trimming and J lost 5 bases, with 14 bases between them. CDR3 nucleotide sequence: TGCGCCAGCAGCTTGGCTGGAGGGGGCAAAACCGGGGAGCTGTTTTTT. Its translation is CASSLAGGGKTGELFF.

This clone was detected only a few times. The V call is TRBV19, the J call TRBJ2-1, with TRBD2 identical over 9 bases. V lost 3 bases, J lost 3 bases, and 12 bases stayed unmatched. Germline V lookup: CDR1 LNHDA, CDR2 SQIVND (reference sequence). This CDR3 has 18 residues. The CDR3 nucleotides are TGTGCCAGTAGTATCAATTTAGGGGCGGGAGGGCTCTACAATGAGCAGTTCTTC. Encoded protein: CASSINLGAGGLYNEQFF.

V and J are TRBV10-3 and TRBJ1-4, with 7 bases aligning to TRBD1. CDR3 length: 14 amino acids. CDR1 ENHRY and CDR2 SYGVKD come from the germline V gene. V lost 7 bases and J lost 3; bases outside the gene matches: 5. The DNA for the CDR3 is TGTGCCATCAAGGGGGCAGCGGCTAATGAAAAACTGTTTTTT. It translates to CAIKGAAANEKLFF.

This clone was picked up one time. V usage is TRBV7-9 and J usage is TRBJ1-2, with D possibly matching TRBD1 (5 bases). Germline CDR1 and CDR2: SEHNR and FQNEAQ (reference sequence). The CDR3 runs to 14 residues. Trimming pared 5 bases from V and 4 bases from J, leaving 14 bases between. The CDR3 bases are TGTGCCAGCAGCCCAACGGGGGATTCCTATGGCTACACCTTC. Amino acid sequence: CASSPTGDSYGYTF.

The chain employs TRBV28 and TRBJ1-2; D is undetermined. The CDR3 is 15 residues long. Trimming cost V 3 bases and J 8 bases, with 19 bases left between them. The germline CDR1 and CDR2 sequences are MDHEN and SYDVKM. CDR3 coding DNA: TGTGCCAGCAGTTTGGGGAGGAGGAGGCGGTGGGGCTACACCTTC. Translation: CASSLGRRRRWGYTF.